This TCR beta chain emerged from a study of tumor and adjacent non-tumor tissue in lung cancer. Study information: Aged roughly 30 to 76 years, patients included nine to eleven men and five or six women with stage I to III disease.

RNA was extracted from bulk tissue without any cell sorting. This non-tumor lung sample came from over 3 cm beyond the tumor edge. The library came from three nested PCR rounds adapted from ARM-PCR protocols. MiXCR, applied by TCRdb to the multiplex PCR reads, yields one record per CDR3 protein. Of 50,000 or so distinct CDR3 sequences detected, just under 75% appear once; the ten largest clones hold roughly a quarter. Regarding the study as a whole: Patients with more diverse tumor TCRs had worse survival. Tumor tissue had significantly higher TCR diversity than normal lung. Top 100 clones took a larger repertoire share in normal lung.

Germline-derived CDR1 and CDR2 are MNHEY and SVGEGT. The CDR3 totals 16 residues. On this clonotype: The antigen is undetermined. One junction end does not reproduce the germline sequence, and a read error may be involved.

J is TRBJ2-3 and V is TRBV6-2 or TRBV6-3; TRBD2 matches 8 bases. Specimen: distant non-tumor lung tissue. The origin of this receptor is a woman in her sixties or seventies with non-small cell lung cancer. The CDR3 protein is CASNYGTGGRTDTQYF. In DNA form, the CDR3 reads TGTGCCAGCAATTACGGGACGGGGGGGAGAACAGATACGCAATATTTT.